The rows below give T cell receptor beta chains drawn from one sample of a study of blood T cell repertoires in COVID-19. Sequencing used immunoSEQ multiplex PCR; TCRdb keeps in-frame clones, though not all of them. This table holds about 35,000 clones, about four fifths found once. Sequencing used peripheral blood. The receptor source for this set is a man older than 75 with active or convalescent COVID-19. CDR3s include the opening cysteine and the closing phenylalanine or tryptophan. Part of the rows lack a size; the others show once, few, many or a class for expanded clones.

clone_size v_call cdr3_aa
- TRBV4-2 CASSQGGREANNEQFF
- TRBV21-1 CASLTTSGIHNEQFF
few TRBV3-1/TRBV3-2 CASSQSPTLYEQYF
- TRBV24-1 CATSVGGSYEQYF
once TRBV15 CATSREETWASGAFYNEQFF
- TRBV30 CAWSVYVGGNTEAFF
few TRBV4-2 CASSQDWGGATKICYTF
- TRBV19 CASSKAGGPIEQFF
- TRBV21-1 CASSLGHRKYEKLFF
- TRBV5-4 CASSLPKATDTQYF
- TRBV5-1 CASSSRFDYGYTF
- TRBV11-3 CASSPRTGGSGTEAFF
- TRBV12-3/TRBV12-4 CASGGGATQYF
- TRBV18 CASSRGRLNTEAFF
- TRBV30 CAWSAPPGRGLGETQYF
- TRBV3-1/TRBV3-2 CASSRSDRGTGELFF
- TRBV14 CASSYGTGYTGELFF
- TRBV7-5 CARSFHRGGAWRANVLTF
- TRBV19 CASSILGLGAKNIQYF
- TRBV6-1 CASSVQPSGSSYNEQFF
- TRBV7-8 CASSWGGAGSNQPQHF
- TRBV19 CASSIRPGTGSGANVLTF
- TRBV20-1 CSASVGGSHATDTQYF
- TRBV11-3 CASSSISGGRPGTDTQYF
- TRBV6-5 CASNRQPHADTQYF
- TRBV27 CASSSSLAGGQNEQYF
- TRBV5-1 CASSRPGSGPQGETQYF
- TRBV6-5 CASRYDRGYGYTF
- TRBV6-5 CASTSQGGPTGELFF
large TRBV4-3 CASSQEGGHTQYF
- TRBV28 CASSWGRPDTQYF
once TRBV10-1 CASRPGTGDSEAFF
- TRBV6-6 CASGKGEPADTQYF
- TRBV4-1 CASSQGKAGDPYTIYF
- TRBV29-1 CSVDPPTGQGYSPLHF
- TRBV19 CASLLQGARTEAFF
once TRBV25-1 CASSEWGTSGVAKNIQYF
- TRBV19 CASSMYGGRASNEQFF
- TRBV14 CASSLTANSYNEQFF
- TRBV5-1 CASSPGQGPYNEQFF
- TRBV6-6 CASGTGSTGELFF
- TRBV24-1 CATSDPTSGRNDEQYF
once TRBV30 CARDSGNTIYF
- TRBV5-1 CASSEAGVGEQFF
once TRBV27 CASSPLASLDNQPQHF
- TRBV5-4 CASSYGGGYEQYF
- TRBV25-1 CASSVSLAGAYEQYF
- TRBV2 CASSGFGGTGTTGELFF
few TRBV5-1 CASSKTGTGIGNTIYF
- TRBV7-2 CASSLGGHNNEQFF
- TRBV19 CASSNGAFEAFF
- TRBV7-8 CASSLYGSSYNEQFF
- TRBV5-1 CASSRDSTSTDTQYF
- TRBV2 CASSDEGLAFTDTQYF
- TRBV28 CASSFGQNQPQHF
- TRBV5-1 CASSLGTLAGGYNEQFF
- TRBV28 CASSTFSGSSYNEQFF
few TRBV18 CASSRRQGDGSPLHF
- TRBV7-3 CASSFGRATDTQYF